These T cell receptor beta chains were read from a single sample in a study of CD8 T cells in Susac syndrome. Using its own MiXCR run on the immunoSEQ multiplex PCR reads, TCRdb lists one record per CDR3 protein. The sample has under 200,000 distinct CDR3 sequences, 85% to 95% seen once. Sequenced material: CD4+ T cells from PBMCs. These receptor sequences come from a human donor with Susac syndrome. CDR3s include the opening cysteine and the closing phenylalanine or tryptophan. D genes are given only for firm matches.

16	TRBV19	TRBJ1-1	NA	CASSIGQGYWNTEAFF	TGTGCCAGTAGTATTGGGCAGGGATATTGGAACACTGAAGCTTTCTTT
16	TRBV5-1	TRBJ2-6	NA	CASSWGASSGANVLTF	TGCGCCAGCAGCTGGGGGGCTAGCTCTGGGGCCAACGTCCTGACTTTC
14	TRBV18	TRBJ2-4	NA	CASSPSVAKNIQYF	TGTGCCAGCTCACCATCGGTAGCCAAAAACATTCAGTACTTC
17	TRBV3-1	TRBJ2-1	TRBD2	CASRPTSGGSPYNEQFF	TGTGCCAGCAGACCTACTAGCGGGGGGTCCCCCTACAATGAGCAGTTCTTC
15	TRBV2	TRBJ2-5	NA	CASSELRGAEETQYF	TGTGCCAGCAGTGAACTTCGGGGGGCCGAAGAGACCCAGTACTTC
13	TRBV20-1	TRBJ2-3	NA	CSAPRLQGTTQYF	TGCAGTGCGCCACGCCTACAGGGTACTACGCAGTATTTT
12	TRBV12-3/TRBV12-4	TRBJ1-2	NA	CASSVGAYGYTF	TGTGCCAGCAGTGTAGGTGCCTATGGCTACACCTTC
19	TRBV7-2	TRBJ2-1	TRBD2	CASSYGTSGGLSSYNEQFF	TGTGCCAGCAGCTACGGGACTAGCGGGGGCCTAAGCTCCTACAATGAGCAGTTCTTC
13	TRBV7-9	TRBJ1-1	TRBD1	CASGRDSNTEAFF	TGTGCCAGCGGCCGGGACAGCAACACTGAAGCTTTCTTT
12	TRBV2	TRBJ1-4	NA	CASSEGPGPLFF	TGTGCCAGCAGTGAAGGACCAGGGCCACTGTTTTTT
13	TRBV2	TRBJ2-5	NA	CASSELSLETQYF	TGTGCCAGCAGTGAGCTGTCGTTGGAGACCCAGTACTTC
13	TRBV5-1	TRBJ1-2	TRBD1	CASSLVGGQGYTF	TGCGCCAGCAGCTTGGTCGGGGGACAGGGCTACACCTTC
16	TRBV12-3/TRBV12-4	TRBJ2-6	TRBD2	CASSLAGGSGANVLTF	TGTGCCAGCAGTTTAGCGGGAGGGTCTGGGGCCAACGTCCTGACTTTC
16	TRBV4-1	TRBJ2-3	TRBD1	CASSQDGQGALDTQYF	TGCGCCAGCAGCCAAGATGGACAGGGGGCCTTAGATACGCAGTATTTT
13	TRBV5-1	TRBJ1-6	TRBD1	CASRDRENSPLHF	TGCGCCAGCAGGGACAGGGAAAATTCACCCCTCCACTTT